This passage covers 8 T cell receptor beta chains from one sample sequenced in a study of post-analysis software for immune sequencing data (dated by TCRdb to 2015 to 2017). What the work shows at the level of the full study, not this receptor alone: Several TRBV segments, including TRBV5-6, TRBV5-1 and TRBV20-1, were significantly more frequent in patients than controls.

Library creation used PCR. These reads were obtained on an Illumina HiSeq 2500. Unique molecular identifiers were incorporated into TCR beta cDNA libraries to reduce PCR and sequencing biases. The raw public data were reprocessed by TCRdb itself: fastp quality trimming at Q25, MiXCR clonotype calling, in-frame beta chains only. Identical CDR3 protein sequences are pooled into one entry, listed with their most common genes and DNA. The sample table shows 700,000 to 900,000 distinct CDR3 sequences, and 46% are seen once. 4.9% of the sample comes from the top ten. The antigens for these receptors are not known. Sequencing was done on a sample of blood. Receptors originate from a girl aged 5-17 years with multiple sclerosis.

The J gene is TRBJ2-1, the V gene TRBV10-3, with 9 positions matching TRBD2. CDR1 ENHRY and CDR2 SYGVKD come from the germline V gene. There are 15 residues in the CDR3. After removal of 0 bases from V and 8 bases from J, the junction contained 5 bases not matched to a gene. The CDR3 DNA sequence: TGTGCCATCAGTGAGTCGACTCGCGGGAGGGATGAGCAGTTCTTC. The encoded protein is CAISESTRGRDEQFF.

The rearrangement joins TRBV24-1 to TRBJ2-3; D call uncertain. Germline V CDR1 and CDR2: KGHDR, SFDVKD. This CDR3 contains 12 residues. The V and J ends lost 7 bases and 2 bases respectively, with 6 bases between them. The CDR3 coding sequence is TGTGCCACCAGAGACATCACAGATACGCAGTATTTT. Protein sequence: CATRDITDTQYF.

This clonotype appeared a single time. V is TRBV20-1 and J is TRBJ2-3, with TRBD2 as a possible D gene (5 bases). The V gene's germline CDR1 is DFQATT and CDR2 SNEGSKA (reference sequence). CDR3 length: 12 residues. Deletions cut 6 bases from V and 4 bases from J, with 11 bases between. In DNA, the CDR3 is TGCAGTGCCCGGAGGAACCCAGATACGCAGTATTTT. Residues: CSARRNPDTQYF.

There are a few counts of this clonotype. The chain is built from TRBV3-1 and TRBJ2-7; D is ambiguous. With 2 bases removed from V and 7 bases from J, the gap between germline ends came to 9 bases. Per the germline V gene, CDR1 is LGHDT and CDR2 is YNNKEL (reference sequence). The CDR3 runs 12 residues. The CDR3 nucleotides read TGTGCCAGCAGCCAATCGACCCGGGAGCAGTACTTC. Its protein is CASSQSTREQYF.

The chain links TRBV11-3 to TRBJ2-3, with 8 bases matching TRBD1. The germline V gene has CDR1 SGHNT and CDR2 YENEEA. The V and J ends lost 5 bases and 2 bases, in that order; junction bases with no gene match: 6. The CDR3 runs to 15 residues. The CDR3 here is CASSRDRGVTDTQYF. For the CDR3, the DNA is TGTGCCAGCAGCCGAGACAGGGGAGTCACAGATACGCAGTATTTT.

The chain employs TRBV12-3 or TRBV12-4 and TRBJ1-5, with a possible D match to TRBD1 (5 bases). The CDR3 is 18 amino acids. V lost 4 bases and J lost 4, with 23 bases in between. The CDR3, as DNA: TGTGCCAGCAGTTACATACCCACGGGGCAGGTGGGGAATCAGCCCCAGCATTTT. Protein product: CASSYIPTGQVGNQPQHF.

The chain couples TRBV29-1 to TRBJ1-2; D unclear. Germline V gene sequence: CDR1 SQVTM, CDR2 ANQGSEA. The CDR3 loop spans 12 amino acids. Trimming left V 3 bases short and J 2 bases short, with 7 bases between. The CDR3 bases are TGCAGCGTTGAGGGAGTGAACTATGGCTACACCTTC. Translating it yields CSVEGVNYGYTF.

The V call is TRBV4-3, the J call TRBJ1-4; 8 bases are a match to TRBD1. The CDR3 is 14 residues long. Trimming at V came to 4 bases and at J to 8 bases, leaving 6 bases not matched to a gene. Germline V CDR1 and CDR2: LGHNA, YSLEER. The CDR3 here is CASSPDRDDEKLFF. CDR3 DNA sequence: TGCGCCAGCAGCCCGGACAGGGACGACGAAAAACTGTTTTTT.